Here is one T cell receptor (beta chain) with its context. The CDR3 runs to 15 residues. Germline V CDR1 and CDR2: MDHEN, SYDVKM. J gave up 2 bases and V 1 base, and 5 bases lay outside the gene matches. The sample belongs to a study of blood T cell repertoires in COVID-19. Method: immunoSEQ multiplex PCR; TCRdb's copy keeps in-frame clones and lacks some. This sample has about 84,000 clones, with 90% to 95% found just once. The chain couples TRBV28 to TRBJ2-7; 7 bases agree with TRBD2. The specimen was peripheral blood. The clonotype originates from a human donor with active COVID-19. The donor label of this sample is uncertain. The chain's CDR3 is CASSLSAGVAYEQYF. The CDR3 nucleotides are TGTGCCAGCAGTTTATCGGCGGGAGTGGCCTACGAGCAGTACTTC.